The rows below give T cell receptor beta chains drawn from one sample of a study of shared clonotypes between healthy human individuals. Repertoires were generated with immunoSEQ multiplex PCR, while TCRdb's copy carries only in-frame clones and drops some. In the table there are around 600,000 clones, 85% to 95% of which are singletons. Sequencing was performed on naive CD8+ T cells sorted from blood. These receptors all stem from a woman in her twenties or thirties in good health. Each CDR3 is given without its conserved first and last residue. Expanded clones get a size class; other rows say once, few or many, or leave the size out.

>TRBV6-5|TRBJ2-7|.
ASGPRQTYEQY
>TRBV9|TRBJ2-7|.
ASSVEGADEQY
>TRBV2|TRBJ1-3|.
ASSGGRTSGNTIY
>TRBV27|TRBJ1-1|.
ASSSLTGGPNTEAF
>TRBV6-1|TRBJ2-6|.
ASSDLALIESGANVLT
>TRBV27|TRBJ2-7|.
ASSNGASYEQY
>TRBV27|TRBJ2-1|.
ASRGQSSYNEQF
>TRBV11-1|TRBJ2-3|once
ASSTRTSGSTDTQY
>TRBV7-9|TRBJ2-2|once
ASRRTGDTGELF
>TRBV5-5|TRBJ1-5|.
ASSSTGDYSNQPQH
>TRBV13|TRBJ2-7|.
ASSLGQGYEQY
>TRBV4-2|TRBJ2-7|.
ASSQDGGSSGFYEQY
>TRBV19|TRBJ1-1|.
ASSEYTEAF
>TRBV30|TRBJ1-1|.
AWVDRGMNTEAF
>TRBV11-2|TRBJ2-7|.
ASRLAPNRGSDEYEQY
>TRBV13|TRBJ1-1|.
ASSLDRTEAF
>TRBV9|TRBJ1-6|.
ASSVGGGHGSPLH
>TRBV5-6|TRBJ2-7|.
ASSSGQTYEQY
>TRBV27|TRBJ2-7|once
ASSSNPPTDFYEQY
>TRBV15|TRBJ1-4|.
ATSSPQGEKLF
>TRBV4-1|TRBJ2-5|.
ASSQDSFSGSRETQY
>TRBV6-6|TRBJ2-2|.
ASSHWAITVTGELF
>TRBV30|TRBJ2-2|.
AWTRGPGELF
>TRBV27|TRBJ1-5|.
ASSFSVNLNQPQH
>TRBV7-9|TRBJ1-1|.
ASTRTGGLGKNTEAF
>TRBV2|TRBJ1-1|.
ASRMTEAF
>TRBV5-1|TRBJ1-1|.
ASSLGQGGNTEAF
>TRBV4-1|TRBJ1-4|once
ASSQPWRGQSLLNEKLF
>TRBV28|TRBJ1-2|once
ASSLQGWYGYT
>TRBV6-1|TRBJ2-7|.
ASNARTGDLPV
>TRBV4-1|TRBJ1-4|.
ASSQFVGLNEKLF
>TRBV19|TRBJ1-2|.
ASLPSRDFYGYT
>TRBV5-1|TRBJ2-7|.
ASSLEEGLEQY
>TRBV5-6|TRBJ1-2|.
ASSLGGEYGYT
>TRBV4-1|TRBJ2-1|once
ASSQFGVEQF
>TRBV27|TRBJ2-7|.
ASAGFSVSSYEQY
>TRBV2|TRBJ2-7|.
ASTGQGASYEQY
>TRBV5-6|TRBJ2-1|.
ASSLGGQVREQF
>TRBV28|TRBJ2-7|.
ASSLSLLAGTYEQY
>TRBV5-6|TRBJ1-1|.
ASSLDRGYTEAF
>TRBV11-2|TRBJ2-1|.
ASSLFPDTSGSYNEQF
>TRBV10-2|TRBJ1-5|.
ASSSGTYSNQPQH
>TRBV5-8|TRBJ2-7|.
ASKTAPYEQY
>TRBV4-1|.|.
ASSLPSSGENTGELF
>TRBV6-5|TRBJ2-5|.
ASLGTEETQY
>TRBV10-3|TRBJ2-1|.
AISGGEGQLNLNEQF
>TRBV30|TRBJ2-1|.
AWRYPPTSGIYNEQF
>TRBV19|TRBJ2-5|.
ASSLAGGETQY
>TRBV28|TRBJ2-7|.
ASSARRQKPYEQY
>TRBV5-6|TRBJ2-6|.
ASSLAGPGANVLT
>TRBV5-6|TRBJ2-1|.
ASSPWEGSYNEQF
>TRBV6-1|TRBJ1-1|.
ASSGTGTVNTEAF